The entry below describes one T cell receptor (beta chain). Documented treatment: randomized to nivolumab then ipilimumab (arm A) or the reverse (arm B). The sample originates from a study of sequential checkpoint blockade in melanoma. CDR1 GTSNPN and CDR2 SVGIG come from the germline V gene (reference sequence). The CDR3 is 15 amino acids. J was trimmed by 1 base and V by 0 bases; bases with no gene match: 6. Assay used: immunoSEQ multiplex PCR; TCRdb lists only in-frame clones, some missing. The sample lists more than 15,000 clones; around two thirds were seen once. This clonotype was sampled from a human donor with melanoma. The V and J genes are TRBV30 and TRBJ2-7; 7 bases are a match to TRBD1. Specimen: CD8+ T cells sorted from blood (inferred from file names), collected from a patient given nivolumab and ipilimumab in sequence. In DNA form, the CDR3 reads TGTGCCTGGAGTGTAGGCCAGGGGGTGTCCTACGAGCAGTACTTC. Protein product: CAWSVGQGVSYEQYF.